The 14 T cell receptor beta chains below were found in one sample sequenced in a study of identical twins. TCRdb recomputed calls from the 5' RACE reads with MiXCR, one row per CDR3 protein. The data show roughly 480,000 distinct CDR3 sequences, roughly 24% seen once. The sample also formed part of further work on T cells expressing NK-cell markers.

The specimen sequenced was CD4+ T cells sorted from blood. These receptor sequences come from a woman aged 18 to 35 in good health.

This clonotype was counted between two and nine times. The rearrangement joins TRBV6-1 to TRBJ1-1, with 7 bases identical to TRBD1. V was clipped by 7 bases and J by 6 bases; unmatched bases: 11. This CDR3 contains 14 residues. Looked up from germline, CDR1 is MNHNS and CDR2 is SASEGT. CDR3 in DNA: TGTGCCAGCAATAAACAGGGGAACCTAGCTGAAGCTTTCTTT. Encoded protein: CASNKQGNLAEAFF.

The rearrangement uses TRBV10-3 and TRBJ1-1; D remains ambiguous. Germline V gene sequence: CDR1 ENHRY, CDR2 SYGVKD. V was clipped by 5 bases and J by 1 base, with 8 bases between them. This CDR3 is 13 amino acids long. The CDR3 loop reads CAISHTANTEAFF. The CDR3 DNA sequence: TGTGCCATCAGTCACACAGCGAACACTGAAGCTTTCTTT.

The rearrangement uses TRBV12-5 and TRBJ1-2; 10 nucleotides match TRBD1. The V and J ends lost 4 bases and 3 bases, in that order; junction bases with no gene match: 5. The CDR3 totals 15 residues. Germline CDR1 reads LGHNT; CDR2 reads FRNRAP. In nucleotides, the CDR3 is TGTGCTAGTGGTTCACCGGGACAGGGGTACTATGGCTACACCTTC. It yields the protein CASGSPGQGYYGYTF.

The rearrangement links TRBV10-3 to TRBJ1-1; D is unresolved. The CDR3 runs to 11 residues. Trimming removed 4 bases at V and 9 bases at J, with 9 bases between. Germline-derived CDR1 and CDR2 are ENHRY and SYGVKD. CDR3 amino acids: CAISGFAQAFF. The CDR3 DNA sequence: TGTGCCATCAGTGGGTTTGCCCAAGCTTTCTTT.

The chain uses TRBV4-1 and TRBJ2-1, with D hard to call. CDR3 size: 18 residues. With 0 bases removed from V and 6 bases from J, the gap between germline ends came to 21 bases. Looked up from germline, CDR1 is MGHRA and CDR2 is YSYEKL. The CDR3 DNA follows: TGCGCCAGCAGCCAAGACCCCCGCTCGGCCAGCGCAATCAATGAGCAGTTCTTC. Its protein product is CASSQDPRSASAINEQFF.

The chain combines TRBV3-1 with TRBJ2-1, with D possibly TRBD2 on 6 matching bases. With 2 bases removed from V and 15 bases from J, the gap between germline ends came to 14 bases. The CDR3 is 12 residues long. Per the germline V gene, CDR1 is LGHDT and CDR2 is YNNKEL (reference sequence). This CDR3 reads CASSQFTREWFF. The CDR3 region has the DNA TGTGCCAGCAGCCAATTTACCCGGGAGTGGTTCTTC.

The rearrangement links TRBV9 to TRBJ2-1; no reliable D call. Germline V gene data show CDR1 as SGDLS and CDR2 as YYNGEE. The CDR3 is made up of 13 amino acids. Trimming left V 3 bases short and J 1 base short, with 5 bases between. CDR3: CASSGRSYNEQFF. The DNA of the CDR3 is TGTGCCAGCAGCGGCAGGTCCTACAATGAGCAGTTCTTC.

This clonotype was counted between two and nine times. This chain links TRBV6-2 or TRBV6-3 with TRBJ2-3; D ambiguous. Germline loops: CDR1 MNHEY, CDR2 SVGEGT. V shed 5 bases and J shed 6 bases, with 9 bases lying between them. This CDR3 is 12 amino acids long. CDR3 amino acids: CASSRVSDTQYF. The CDR3 coding sequence is TGTGCCAGCAGTCGCGTATCGGATACGCAGTATTTT.

Many counts were recorded for this clonotype. The V gene is TRBV29-1, the J gene TRBJ2-3; the D gene is possibly TRBD1 (6 bases). The CDR3 extends over 16 amino acids. The V and J ends lost 5 bases and 2 bases respectively, with 20 bases between them. Per germline, CDR1 SQVTM and CDR2 ANQGSEA. In DNA, the CDR3 is TGCAGCGTTTCGGGCGCGGACAGTTTTCCCACAGATACGCAGTATTTT. It is translated as CSVSGADSFPTDTQYF.

The chain combines TRBV6-5 with TRBJ2-7, with D possibly TRBD2 on 6 matching bases. This CDR3 region has 15 residues. Between the trimmed V and J ends, which lost 2 bases and 5 bases, there was a span of 16 bases. Germline-derived CDR1 and CDR2 are MNHEY and SVGAGI. The DNA for the CDR3 is TGTGCCAGCAGTTACAGGTTCGGCGGGGACCACGAGCAGTACTTC. Its protein product is CASSYRFGGDHEQYF.

The CDR3 nucleotides are TGTGCCAGCAAAGGGACTAGCGGGGCCGCGGGGACCGGGGAGCTGTTTTTT. This sequence encodes CASKGTSGAAGTGELFF. V is TRBV6-1 and J is TRBJ2-2; the match to TRBD2 covers 13 bases. After removal of 7 bases from V and 5 bases from J, the junction contained 10 bases not matched to a gene. This CDR3 has 17 amino acids. Germline assignment: CDR1 MNHNS and CDR2 SASEGT.

The genes are TRBV15 and TRBJ2-3, with 7 bases aligning to TRBD2. The V segment lost 6 bases and the J segment 1 base; nucleotides outside the gene matches: 1. Germline V gene data show CDR1 as LNHNV and CDR2 as YYDKDF (reference sequence). The CDR3 runs 13 residues. CDR3 sequence reads: CATRAGGTDTQYF. The CDR3 nucleotides are TGTGCCACCAGGGCGGGGGGCACAGATACGCAGTATTTT.

The chain carries TRBV9 and TRBJ1-2; TRBD1 might be the D (5 bases). V lost 4 bases, J lost 8 bases, and 21 bases lay in between. This CDR3 is built from 15 residues. The germline gives CDR1 SGDLS, CDR2 YYNGEE. The CDR3 loop is CASSPPAGGTRGYTF. The CDR3 DNA reads as TGTGCCAGCAGCCCCCCCGCCGGGGGTACTAGGGGCTACACCTTC.

This clonotype was counted only a few times. This chain links TRBV7-2 with TRBJ2-5; D is perhaps TRBD2 (5 bases). Germline-derived CDR1 and CDR2 are SGHTA and FQGNSA. V shed 4 bases and J shed 2 bases, with 11 bases lying between them. This CDR3 contains 14 residues. The chain's CDR3 is CASSSSGLQETQYF. The CDR3 DNA is TGTGCCAGCAGCTCAAGCGGATTACAAGAGACCCAGTACTTC.